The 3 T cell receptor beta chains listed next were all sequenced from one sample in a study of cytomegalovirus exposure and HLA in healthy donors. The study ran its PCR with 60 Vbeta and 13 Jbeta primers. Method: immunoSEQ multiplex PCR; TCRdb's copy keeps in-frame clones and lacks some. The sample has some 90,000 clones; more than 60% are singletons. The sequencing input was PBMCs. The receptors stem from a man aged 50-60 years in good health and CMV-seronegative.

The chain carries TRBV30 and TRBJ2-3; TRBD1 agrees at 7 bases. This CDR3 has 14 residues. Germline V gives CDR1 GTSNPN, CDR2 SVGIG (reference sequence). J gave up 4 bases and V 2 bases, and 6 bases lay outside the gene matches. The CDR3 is CAWSRAGGSDTQYF. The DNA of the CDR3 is TGTGCCTGGAGTCGAGCAGGGGGTTCAGATACGCAGTATTTT.

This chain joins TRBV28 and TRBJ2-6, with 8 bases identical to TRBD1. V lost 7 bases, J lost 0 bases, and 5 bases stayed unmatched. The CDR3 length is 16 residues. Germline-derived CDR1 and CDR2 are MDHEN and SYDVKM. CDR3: CASNGQGYSGANVLTF. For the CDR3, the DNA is TGTGCCAGCAACGGACAGGGCTACTCTGGGGCCAACGTCCTGACTTTC.

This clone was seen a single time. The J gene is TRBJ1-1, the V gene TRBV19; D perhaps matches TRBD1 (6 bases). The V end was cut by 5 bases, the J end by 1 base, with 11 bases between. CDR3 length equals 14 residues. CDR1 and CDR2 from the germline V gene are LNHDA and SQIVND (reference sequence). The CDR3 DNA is TGTGCCAGTAGTGTAGCAGGGGCGAACACTGAAGCTTTCTTT. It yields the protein CASSVAGANTEAFF.